These T cell receptor beta chains were read from a single sample in a study of neoadjuvant anti-PD-1 for oral cavity cancer. Clones were read by immunoSEQ multiplex PCR, and TCRdb kept only the in-frame ones, dropping some. This sample has approximately 30,000 clones, with around four fifths found just once. This material consisted of PBMCs, taken after nivolumab (anti-PD-1) treatment. Source of these receptors: a person aged 35 to 85 with oral cavity squamous cell carcinoma. The CDR3 runs from the conserved cysteine through the conserved F or W. A D gene is named only where the DNA matches it firmly. A row's size may be missing; if present it is once, few, many or a size class.

j_gene: TRBJ2-5
d_gene: TRBD2
abundance: NA
v_gene: TRBV25-1
CDR3nt: TGTGCCAGCAGTGAATGGGTGGGGCTAGCGGGGCTGCAAGAGACCCAGTACTTC
CDR3aa: CASSEWVGLAGLQETQYF

j_gene: TRBJ2-1
d_gene: TRBD2
abundance: once
v_gene: TRBV10-1
CDR3nt: TGCGCCAGCAGCGCTGGGGGGACTAAAGGCGATGAGCAGTTCTTC
CDR3aa: CASSAGGTKGDEQFF

j_gene: TRBJ1-1
d_gene: NA
abundance: NA
v_gene: TRBV4-3
CDR3nt: TGCGCCAGCAGCCCCCGAGGGGCCGGGGTGGCTGGGCGGGGGACTGAAGCTTTCTTT
CDR3aa: CASSPRGAGVAGRGTEAFF

j_gene: TRBJ1-5
d_gene: NA
abundance: NA
v_gene: TRBV7-2
CDR3nt: TGTGCCAGCAGCTTAGACAGACAGTCTCAGCCCCAGCATTTT
CDR3aa: CASSLDRQSQPQHF

j_gene: TRBJ1-5
d_gene: NA
abundance: few
v_gene: TRBV25-1
CDR3nt: TGTGCCAGCAGTCCTAATAGCAATCAGCCCCAGCATTTT
CDR3aa: CASSPNSNQPQHF

j_gene: TRBJ1-2
d_gene: NA
abundance: NA
v_gene: TRBV30
CDR3nt: TGTGCCTGCCGACAGGTTTACTATGGCTACACCTTC
CDR3aa: CACRQVYYGYTF

j_gene: TRBJ2-3
d_gene: NA
abundance: NA
v_gene: TRBV19
CDR3nt: TGTGCCAGTAGTATCCAGGGGTTAGAAGATACGCAGTATTTT
CDR3aa: CASSIQGLEDTQYF

j_gene: TRBJ1-2
d_gene: NA
abundance: once
v_gene: TRBV7-2
CDR3nt: TGTGCCAGCAGCTTCGCGGTAGGCAGGGACTATGGCTACACCTTC
CDR3aa: CASSFAVGRDYGYTF

j_gene: TRBJ2-4
d_gene: TRBD1
abundance: once
v_gene: TRBV6-5
CDR3nt: TGTGCCAGCAGTACAGGGGGGATGGGCATTCAGTACTTC
CDR3aa: CASSTGGMGIQYF

j_gene: TRBJ2-7
d_gene: NA
abundance: few
v_gene: TRBV19
CDR3nt: TGTGCCAGTAGCCCGGGGACTGACCTCGAGCAGTACTTC
CDR3aa: CASSPGTDLEQYF

j_gene: TRBJ1-1
d_gene: NA
abundance: NA
v_gene: TRBV11-1
CDR3nt: TGTGCCAGCAGCCGGGACAACCGGCGGGCTTTCTTT
CDR3aa: CASSRDNRRAFF

j_gene: TRBJ2-3
d_gene: TRBD2
abundance: NA
v_gene: TRBV4-2
CDR3nt: TGTGCCAGCAGCCCAGGACTAGGCACAGATACGCAGTATTTT
CDR3aa: CASSPGLGTDTQYF

j_gene: TRBJ1-2
d_gene: NA
abundance: once
v_gene: TRBV6-6
CDR3nt: TGTGCCAGCAGTTATATGGGGAACTATGGCTACACCTTC
CDR3aa: CASSYMGNYGYTF

j_gene: TRBJ2-1
d_gene: NA
abundance: NA
v_gene: TRBV7-6
CDR3nt: TGTGCCAGCAGCCATACGCGGGGCGAGCAGTTCTTC
CDR3aa: CASSHTRGEQFF

j_gene: TRBJ2-2
d_gene: TRBD1
abundance: NA
v_gene: TRBV25-1
CDR3nt: TGTGCCAGCAGTCCATTGACAGGGGATTCGAACACCGGGGAGCTGTTTTTT
CDR3aa: CASSPLTGDSNTGELFF

j_gene: TRBJ1-4
d_gene: NA
abundance: NA
v_gene: TRBV15
CDR3nt: TGTGCCACCAGCAGAGACGGGGGTCCTAATGAAAAACTGTTTTTT
CDR3aa: CATSRDGGPNEKLFF

j_gene: TRBJ2-3
d_gene: NA
abundance: NA
v_gene: TRBV29-1
CDR3nt: TGCAGCGCCGGAACAGGGTCAGATACGCAGTATTTT
CDR3aa: CSAGTGSDTQYF